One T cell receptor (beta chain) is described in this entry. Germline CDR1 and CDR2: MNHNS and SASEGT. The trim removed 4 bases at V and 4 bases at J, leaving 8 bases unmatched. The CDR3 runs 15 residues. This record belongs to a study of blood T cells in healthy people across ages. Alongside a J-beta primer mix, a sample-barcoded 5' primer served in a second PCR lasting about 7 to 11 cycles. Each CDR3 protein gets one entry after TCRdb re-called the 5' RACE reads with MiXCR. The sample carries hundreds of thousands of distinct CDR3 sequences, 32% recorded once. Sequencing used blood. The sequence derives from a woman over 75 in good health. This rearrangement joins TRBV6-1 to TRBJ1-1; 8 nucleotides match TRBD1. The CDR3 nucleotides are TGTGCCAGCAGTGCCCTGACAGGGGTGGGCACTGAAGCTTTCTTT. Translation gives CASSALTGVGTEAFF.